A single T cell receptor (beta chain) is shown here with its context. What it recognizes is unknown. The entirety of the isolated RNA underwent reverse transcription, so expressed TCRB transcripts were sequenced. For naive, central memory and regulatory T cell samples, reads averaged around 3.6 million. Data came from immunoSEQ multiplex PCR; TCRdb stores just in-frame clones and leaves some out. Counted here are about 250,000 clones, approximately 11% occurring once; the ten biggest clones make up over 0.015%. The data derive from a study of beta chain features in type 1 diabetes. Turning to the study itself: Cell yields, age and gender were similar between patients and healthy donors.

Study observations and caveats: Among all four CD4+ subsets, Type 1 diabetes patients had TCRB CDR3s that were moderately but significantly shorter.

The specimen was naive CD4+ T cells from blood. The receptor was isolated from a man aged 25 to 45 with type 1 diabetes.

The CDR3 coding sequence is TGTGCCAGCTCACCACTCGAGAGCGCCGAAAAACTGTTTTTT. This sequence encodes CASSPLESAEKLFF. V and J are TRBV18 and TRBJ1-4, with D uncertain. The CDR3 spans 14 residues. From germline, CDR1 is KGHSH and CDR2 LQKENI. V shed 1 base and J shed 8 bases, with 11 bases lying between them.